The rows below give T cell receptor beta chains drawn from one sample of a study of control samples from healthy donors and cancer patients. Sequencing used immunoSEQ multiplex PCR; TCRdb keeps in-frame clones, though not all of them. The sample gives 50,000 or so clones, roughly 80% of which show up once; over 9.5% is in the top ten. Specimen: blood. The origin of the receptors is a man between 70 and 80 years old in good health. Each CDR3 is given with its conserved first and last residue. Each record gives: V gene, D gene, clone size, J gene, CDR3 DNA, CDR3 protein. D genes are given only for firm matches. A row's size may be missing; if present it is once, few, many or a size class.

>TRBV2|NA|NA|TRBJ1-6
TGTGCCAGCTGCCAGGACAGCCAACCCCCCCTCCACTTT
CASCQDSQPPLHF
>TRBV18|TRBD2|NA|TRBJ2-7
TGTGCCAGCTCAGGCCCAAGCGGGAACGAAGAGCAGTACTTC
CASSGPSGNEEQYF
>TRBV5-1|NA|NA|TRBJ2-3
TGCGCCAGCAGCTTGCCGGGGGCAGATACGCAGTATTTT
CASSLPGADTQYF
>TRBV13|NA|NA|TRBJ1-2
TGTGCCAGCAGCCGAACCAGGGGTGGAAACTATGGCTACACCTTC
CASSRTRGGNYGYTF
>TRBV27|TRBD1|NA|TRBJ2-7
TGTGCCAGCAGATCTCCCCTAAGGGACAGGGTTTCCGAGCAGTACTTC
CASRSPLRDRVSEQYF
>TRBV6-6|NA|few|TRBJ1-1
TGTGCCAGCAGTCCCCCGCGGTTCGGACAGTTAAACCGAATGAACACTGAAGCTTTCTTT
CASSPPRFGQLNRMNTEAFF
>TRBV18|TRBD1|NA|TRBJ1-6
TGTGCCAGCTCACCAGTTAGGGACAGAGATAATTCACCCCTCCACTTT
CASSPVRDRDNSPLHF
>TRBV27|NA|NA|TRBJ1-5
TGTGCCAGCAGTTCCATAACAGGCGTTTATCAGCCCCAGCATTTT
CASSSITGVYQPQHF
>TRBV14|NA|NA|TRBJ1-6
TGTGCCAGCAGCCAAGATCGGCGATATTCACCCCTCCACTTT
CASSQDRRYSPLHF
>TRBV14|TRBD1|NA|TRBJ1-2
TGTGCCAGCAGTGGAGGGGGCAGAAGTAGGGGCTACACCTTC
CASSGGGRSRGYTF
>TRBV4-1|NA|NA|TRBJ1-4
TGCGCCAGCAGCCAAGATGAGCAGGGCTGGGGTGAAAAACTGTTTTTT
CASSQDEQGWGEKLFF
>TRBV27|TRBD1|NA|TRBJ2-6
TGTGCCAGCAGTTCAGGGGGCTCGGGGGCCAACGTCCTGACTTTC
CASSSGGSGANVLTF
>TRBV6-1|TRBD1|NA|TRBJ2-7
TGTGCCAGCAGTGGTTTACCGGGACAGGGGTTCGACGAGCAGTACTTC
CASSGLPGQGFDEQYF
>TRBV28|NA|NA|TRBJ2-2
TGTGCCAGCAGTTTAATCGTTGTTAACACCGGGGAGCTGTTTTTT
CASSLIVVNTGELFF
>TRBV5-1|NA|few|TRBJ2-5
TGCGCCAGCAGCTTGGGAACAGACCAAGAGACCCAGTACTTC
CASSLGTDQETQYF
>TRBV18|TRBD1|NA|TRBJ2-4
TGTGCCAGCTCACCACTAGGGGGCGCGAGGCGGAACATTCAGTACTTC
CASSPLGGARRNIQYF
>TRBV18|TRBD1|once|TRBJ2-5
TGTGCCAGCTCACCCAGGTACCCGGGACAGGGGGCACGAGAGACCCAGTACTTC
CASSPRYPGQGARETQYF
>TRBV5-8|NA|NA|TRBJ2-1
TGTGCCAGCAGCTTGGCCGCGGCCAGCGATGAGCAGTTCTTC
CASSLAAASDEQFF
>TRBV7-2|NA|NA|TRBJ2-3
TGTGCCAGCAGCTCGAGGGGGGGTACTACTAGCGCAGATACGCAGTATTTT
CASSSRGGTTSADTQYF
>TRBV29-1|NA|NA|TRBJ2-1
TGCAGCGTTAATAGCGGTTACAATGAGCAGTTCTTC
CSVNSGYNEQFF
>TRBV3-1/TRBV3-2|NA|NA|TRBJ1-2
TGTGCCAGCAGCCGGGAGATCTCCGGGGAGTATGGCTACACCTTC
CASSREISGEYGYTF
>TRBV6-5|NA|NA|TRBJ1-1
TGTGCCAGCAGTTACTCGCCCTCGAACACTGAAGCTTTCTTT
CASSYSPSNTEAFF
>TRBV3-1/TRBV3-2|NA|NA|TRBJ2-3
TGTGCCAGCAGCCAAGATGTCGAGCACGAGATACCAGATACGCAGTATTTT
CASSQDVEHEIPDTQYF
>TRBV30|NA|NA|TRBJ2-3
TGTGCCTGGAGTGTAAAGGGAGGCCCAGATACGCAGTATTTT
CAWSVKGGPDTQYF
>TRBV19|TRBD1|few|TRBJ2-1
TGTGCCAGCAAGAAGGAGGACAGGGTAGGCAATGAGCAGTTCTTC
CASKKEDRVGNEQFF
>TRBV24-1|NA|once|TRBJ2-3
TGTGCCACCAGTGATTTCAGCGCAGGTACAACAGATACGCAGTATTTT
CATSDFSAGTTDTQYF